The 23 T cell receptor beta chains reported below all come from one sample, sequenced in a study of cytomegalovirus exposure and HLA in healthy donors. The primer mix had 60 Vbeta and 13 Jbeta primers. The protocol was immunoSEQ multiplex PCR, while the TCRdb copy is restricted to in-frame clones and leaves out a portion. This table holds 80,000 to 130,000 clones, around 80% found once. The specimen was PBMCs. The receptors were gathered from a woman between 18 and 29 years old in good health and CMV-seronegative.

The chain carries TRBV19 and TRBJ2-4; TRBD2 aligns across 9 bases. Germline values: CDR1 LNHDA, CDR2 SQIVND (reference sequence). The CDR3 is 16 residues long. The junction had 6 bases not matched to a gene; V was cut back by 3 bases and J by 3 bases. CDR3 nucleotides: TGTGCCAGTAGTATGGCCCGCGGGGGGGGCAAAAACATTCAGTACTTC. Translation: CASSMARGGGKNIQYF.

This clone was observed once. The gene calls are TRBV7-9 and TRBJ2-1, with D uncertain. CDR3 length: 11 residues. In germline, CDR1 is SEHNR, CDR2 FQNEAQ (reference sequence). The CDR3 region has the DNA TGTTCCGGTATCGAGCGAGTCGAGCAGTTCTTC. Amino acid sequence: CSGIERVEQFF.

The rearrangement joins TRBV13 to TRBJ2-7, with TRBD1 matching over 10 bases. CDR1 is PRHDT, CDR2 FYEKMQ, per germline (reference sequence). This CDR3 has 15 residues. V lost 5 bases, J lost 2 bases, and 6 bases stayed unmatched. The CDR3 DNA reads as TGTGCCAGCAGCGCCCGGGACAGGGGCACCTACGAGCAGTACTTC. It specifies CASSARDRGTYEQYF.

This clone was found a few times. The CDR3 coding sequence is TGTGCCAGCAGCGTCTGGACAGGGAAGTCTGGGGCCAACGTCCTGACTTTC. It translates to CASSVWTGKSGANVLTF. The chain is built from TRBV7-2 and TRBJ2-6, with TRBD1 matching 8 bases. The CDR3 runs to 17 residues. Germline assignment: CDR1 SGHTA and CDR2 FQGNSA. V lost 5 bases and J lost 1; bases outside the gene matches: 7.

V gene TRBV28 combines with J gene TRBJ2-7; D gene uncertain. Germline values: CDR1 MDHEN, CDR2 SYDVKM. The CDR3 length is 14 residues. DNA for the CDR3: TGTGTAACGACTGGCGGAGCCGCTAACTACGAGCAGTACTTC. It translates to CVTTGGAANYEQYF.

CDR3 bases: TGTGCCAGCTCACCGACACCAGACAGAGGCTATGGCTACACCTTC. It is translated as CASSPTPDRGYGYTF. The chain joins TRBV18 to TRBJ1-2; a weak D match, TRBD1 (5 bases). Germline lookup yields CDR1 KGHSH and CDR2 LQKENI. The CDR3 has 15 amino acids. V lost 3 bases to trimming and J lost 4 bases, with 15 bases between them.

This clone turned up a few times. This chain uses TRBV28 with TRBJ2-7, with TRBD2 identical over 9 bases. V shed 5 bases, J shed 5 bases, and the junction held 13 bases outside the gene matches. Germline loops: CDR1 MDHEN, CDR2 SYDVKM. The CDR3 is made up of 16 amino acids. CDR3 in amino acids: CASSQISGRPRHEQYF. DNA for the CDR3: TGTGCCAGCAGTCAAATCAGCGGGAGGCCGCGGCACGAGCAGTACTTC.

This chain uses TRBV6-5 with TRBJ2-3; D perhaps matches TRBD2 (5 bases). Germline-derived CDR1 and CDR2 are MNHEY and SVGAGI. Trimming shortened V by 0 bases and J by 3 bases, and 7 bases separated the two germline ends. This CDR3 has 14 amino acids. CDR3: CASSYSTGTDTQYF. The CDR3 coding sequence is TGTGCCAGCAGTTACTCGACGGGGACAGATACGCAGTATTTT.

The gene calls are TRBV20-1 and TRBJ2-7, with D tentatively TRBD1 (5 bases). The CDR3 is 11 residues long. Trimming stripped 6 bases from V and 1 base from J, with 7 bases between. The V gene's germline CDR1 is DFQATT and CDR2 SNEGSKA (reference sequence). The CDR3 loop is CSARGSYEQYF. In DNA, the CDR3 is TGCAGTGCAAGGGGTTCCTACGAGCAGTACTTC.

The chain is built from TRBV5-6 and TRBJ2-7, with D possibly matching TRBD1 (7 bases). This CDR3 has 17 amino acids. CDR1 and CDR2 from the germline V gene are SGHDT and YYEEEE. V was cut by 0 bases and J by 3 bases, with 19 bases left in between. The DNA for the CDR3 is TGTGCCAGCAGCTTGGCAGGGGGACTTATTCTCTTCTACGAGCAGTACTTC. This sequence encodes CASSLAGGLILFYEQYF.

The V and J genes are TRBV10-3 and TRBJ2-7; the D gene is possibly TRBD2 (6 bases). V lost 2 bases to trimming and J lost 1 base, with 12 bases between them. The CDR3 contains 15 residues. Germline V gene lookup returns CDR1 ENHRY and CDR2 SYGVKD. The CDR3 coding sequence is TGTGCCATCAGTGAGCCTTCGGAGGGGTCCTACGAGCAGTACTTC. This gives the protein CAISEPSEGSYEQYF.

The chain couples TRBV5-4 to TRBJ2-1; TRBD1 matches at 8 bases. The CDR3 is made up of 13 amino acids. The germline gives CDR1 SGHNT, CDR2 YYREEE (reference sequence). V was clipped by 1 base and J by 9 bases; unmatched bases: 3. Here the CDR3 reads CASSLTGGTEQFF. DNA of the CDR3: TGTGCCAGCAGCTTGACAGGGGGGACTGAGCAGTTCTTC.

Only a few counts were recorded for this clone. The rearrangement joins TRBV4-2 to TRBJ2-2; 9 positions match TRBD2. J lost 6 bases, V lost 0 bases, and 5 bases had no gene match. Germline lookup yields CDR1 LGHNA and CDR2 YNFKEQ. This CDR3 has 16 residues. The CDR3 here is CASSQDALAGPGELFF. The CDR3, as DNA: TGTGCCAGCAGCCAAGATGCCCTAGCGGGACCCGGGGAGCTGTTTTTT.

The V gene is TRBV4-1, the J gene TRBJ2-1, with 8 bases matching TRBD2. CDR1 and CDR2 from the germline V gene are MGHRA and YSYEKL. The CDR3 sequence is 15 residues long. After removal of 1 base from V and 6 bases from J, the junction contained 5 bases not matched to a gene. The CDR3 bases are TGCGCCAGCAGCCAAGTTCCCGGGAGGGCCAATGAGCAGTTCTTC. It translates to CASSQVPGRANEQFF.

This chain joins TRBV7-6 and TRBJ2-5; 9 bases fit TRBD1. V shed 0 bases and J 6 bases; nucleotides not matched to a gene: 2. The germline CDR1 and CDR2 sequences are SGHVS and FNYEAQ. The length of the CDR3 is 14 residues. The CDR3 here is CASSLAGTGKTQYF. The CDR3 DNA follows: TGTGCCAGCAGCTTAGCTGGGACAGGGAAGACCCAGTACTTC. The full variable domain, its missing parts supplied by reference TRBV7-6 and TRBJ2-5, is GAGVSQSPRYKVTKRGQDVALRCDPISGHVSLYWYRQALGQGPEFLTYFNYEAQQDKSGLPNDRFSAERPEGSISTLTIQRTEQRDSAMYRCASSLAGTGKTQYFGPGTRLLVL.

This clone was observed once. J is TRBJ1-4 and V is TRBV7-9; TRBD1 agrees at 9 bases. The junction had 9 bases not matched to a gene; V was cut back by 5 bases and J by 8 bases. The CDR3 length is 15 residues. CDR1 is SEHNR, CDR2 FQNEAQ, per germline (reference sequence). For the CDR3, the DNA is TGTGCCAGCAGCCCATTGGGACAGGGTTTGGAAAAACTGTTTTTT. Its translation is CASSPLGQGLEKLFF. The whole variable domain, remainder taken from reference TRBV7-9 and TRBJ1-4, is DTGVSQNPRHKITKRGQNVTFRCDPISEHNRLYWYRQTLGQGPEFLTYFQNEAQLEKSRLLSDRFSAERPKGSFSTLEIQRTEQGDSAMYLCASSPLGQGLEKLFFGSGTQLSVL.

This chain's CDR3 is CASSFLLAEQFF. The CDR3 bases are TGTGCCAGCAGCTTCCTACTAGCGGAGCAGTTCTTC. The rearrangement uses TRBV13 and TRBJ2-1; 7 nucleotides agree with TRBD2. After removal of 3 bases from V and 10 bases from J, the junction contained 3 bases not matched to a gene. Germline values: CDR1 PRHDT, CDR2 FYEKMQ (reference sequence). This CDR3 spans 12 amino acids.

The chain uses TRBV19 and TRBJ2-2; 8 nucleotides align to TRBD1. V shed 4 bases, J shed 5 bases, and the junction held 6 bases outside the gene matches. There are 15 residues in the CDR3. Germline V gives CDR1 LNHDA, CDR2 SQIVND (reference sequence). The CDR3 here is CASSTTGGITGELFF. For the CDR3, the DNA is TGTGCCAGTAGTACTACAGGGGGAATAACCGGGGAGCTGTTTTTT.

The chain uses TRBV28 and TRBJ1-4; possible D gene TRBD1, 5 bases. Germline CDR1 is MDHEN and CDR2 is SYDVKM. CDR3 length equals 14 residues. Trimming removed 7 bases at V and 10 bases at J, with 19 bases between. This chain's CDR3 is CASTDGGIGGKLFF. The CDR3, as DNA: TGTGCCAGCACAGATGGCGGAATCGGGGGAAAACTGTTTTTT.

This clone is a singleton in its sample. The rearrangement joins TRBV21-1 to TRBJ2-3; the table's TRBD2 call for D was not verified on the DNA. TRBV21-1 is a pseudogene. The length of the CDR3 is 17 residues. The CDR3 bases are TGTGCCAGCAGCGTACGGACTCAGCGGGGAGACACAGATACGCAGTATTTT. Protein sequence: CASSVRTQRGDTDTQYF.

The chain uses TRBV5-6 and TRBJ2-7, with 7 bases identical to TRBD1. This CDR3 contains 14 residues. Germline loops: CDR1 SGHDT, CDR2 YYEEEE. The junction had 3 bases not matched to a gene; V was cut back by 0 bases and J by 3 bases. The CDR3 DNA reads TGTGCCAGCAGCTTGGTGGGACAGTACTACGAGCAGTACTTC. This encodes CASSLVGQYYEQYF. Full variable domain (outside the CDR3, taken from reference TRBV5-6 and TRBJ2-7): DAGVTQSPTHLIKTRGQQVTLRCSPKSGHDTVSWYQQALGQGPQFIFQYYEEEERQRGNFPDRFSGHQFPNYSSELNVNALLLGDSALYLCASSLVGQYYEQYFGPGTRLTVT.

The chain carries TRBV15 and TRBJ1-2; a possible D gene is TRBD1 (6 bases). CDR1 LNHNV and CDR2 YYDKDF come from the germline V gene (reference sequence). The V end lost 0 bases, the J end lost 0 bases, and 11 bases lay between the germline ends. The CDR3 contains 16 residues. The CDR3 region is CATSRDNRDPNYGYTF. Written as DNA, the CDR3 is TGTGCCACCAGCAGAGATAACAGGGACCCTAACTATGGCTACACCTTC.

V is TRBV15 and J is TRBJ2-7; D gene unclear. The CDR3 totals 13 residues. The V gene's germline CDR1 is LNHNV and CDR2 YYDKDF (reference sequence). Between the trimmed V and J ends, which lost 1 base and 3 bases, there was a span of 7 bases. The CDR3 loop reads CATSRVAGYEQYF. CDR3 nucleotides: TGTGCCACCAGCAGAGTGGCAGGCTACGAGCAGTACTTC.